The subject of this entry is one T cell receptor beta chain. Its antigen is currently unknown. This CDR3 has 13 residues. The germline CDR1 and CDR2 sequences are MDHEN and SYDVKM. Trimming stripped 5 bases from V and 4 bases from J, with 11 bases between. These data belong to a study of T cell responses to AZD1222 COVID-19 vaccine. General observations from the study: Most donors were white British and more were female, and clonal diversity was possibly underestimated. Vaccine-associated CD4 TCRs ranged over spike, dominating at 160-218 and 743-854.

Sequencing was performed with immunoSEQ multiplex PCR; in TCRdb, only in-frame clones are kept and a portion is missing. Among 150,000 to 200,000 clones listed, 94% were seen once. V is TRBV28 and J is TRBJ1-2; a possible D gene is TRBD1 (5 bases). Sequencing used peripheral blood, obtained on day 0 of AZD1222 vaccination. The clonotype was recovered from an adult in good health. The CDR3 region is CASSLQGSYGYTF. DNA of the CDR3: TGTGCCAGCAGTCTCCAGGGTAGCTATGGCTACACCTTC.